This TCR beta chain was documented in a study of metastatic and nonmetastatic thyroid tumors. Background on the study: Repertoire data that came from the blood and tumor or nodule tissue of malignant and benign thyroid patients were compared. The study's findings and limits: Relative to benign nodules, malignant thyroid tumors were reportedly characterized by significantly elevated TCR beta diversity in blood and tumor.

V gave up 4 bases and J gave up 4 bases, with 14 bases separating them. The CDR3 sequence is 14 residues long. This clone was counted only a few times. Its antigen is unidentified. Each patient came to thyroid surgery without any prior treatment (of any kind). Authors' data handling: Across clinicopathological groups, CDR3 differences served as the basis for building a distant-metastasis classifier for papillary thyroid cancer. TCRdb re-analyzed the PCR reads using MiXCR. V and J calls and clone size were set by TCRdb, not the authors. The repertoire has about 13,000 clones, around 25% of them found once; the top ten carry roughly 59%.

The clonotype was recovered from a male donor with papillary thyroid cancer or a benign thyroid nodule (not recorded which). Some clones in this sample may be carry-over from other donors' samples. This sequence joins TRBV12-3 or TRBV12-4 and TRBJ2-7; TRBD2 might be the D (6 bases). Source material: blood. The CDR3 DNA reads as TGTGCCAGCAGTTCCGGGACTCTCGAGTACGAGCAGTACTTC. This sequence encodes CASSSGTLEYEQYF.